Listed below are T cell receptor beta chains from one sample, sequenced in a study of siplizumab effects on memory and regulatory T cells. The data were produced by immunoSEQ multiplex PCR, yet TCRdb's version contains in-frame clones alone and is incomplete. The sample consists of roughly 64,000 clones, around 96% of them appearing once. Sample: naive CD8+ T cells sorted from blood. The receptors derive from a human donor in good health. Each CDR3 is given with its conserved first and last residue.

v_call: TRBV6-5
j_call: TRBJ2-5
cdr3_aa: CASSGTGGGQETQYF

v_call: TRBV2
j_call: TRBJ2-1
cdr3_aa: CATDSHNEQFF

v_call: TRBV7-6
j_call: TRBJ2-5
cdr3_aa: CASSHLGGGIQETQYF

v_call: TRBV12-1
j_call: TRBJ1-6
cdr3_aa: CARDSYSPLHF

v_call: TRBV5-4
j_call: TRBJ1-2
cdr3_aa: CASSLEVTSYGYTF

v_call: TRBV5-6
j_call: TRBJ2-7
cdr3_aa: CASSLGQGSHEQYF

v_call: TRBV21-1
j_call: TRBJ1-3
cdr3_aa: CASSPPRGSGNTIYF

v_call: TRBV6-5
j_call: TRBJ2-3
cdr3_aa: CASSPDRGSTDTQYF

v_call: TRBV5-4
j_call: TRBJ2-5
cdr3_aa: CASSLEGPLPQETQYF

v_call: TRBV9
j_call: TRBJ1-1
cdr3_aa: CASSEGGGTEAFF

v_call: TRBV2
j_call: TRBJ2-5
cdr3_aa: CASSRAAGFETQYF

v_call: TRBV4-1
j_call: TRBJ2-5
cdr3_aa: CASSQYGGTQETQYF

v_call: TRBV6-5
j_call: TRBJ1-1
cdr3_aa: CASSYSRFVVNTEAFF

v_call: TRBV2
j_call: TRBJ2-7
cdr3_aa: CARTTGKGTRSYEQYF

v_call: TRBV10-1
j_call: TRBJ2-3
cdr3_aa: CASSEVGVRTDTQYF

v_call: TRBV11-2
j_call: TRBJ2-1
cdr3_aa: CASSGLSDEQFF

v_call: TRBV21-1
j_call: TRBJ1-1
cdr3_aa: CASRRTGSLPPEAFF

v_call: TRBV28
j_call: TRBJ2-5
cdr3_aa: CASSYAGQETQYF

v_call: TRBV11-2
j_call: TRBJ2-7
cdr3_aa: CASSLVRAYEQYF

v_call: TRBV19
j_call: TRBJ1-1
cdr3_aa: CASSIETGSTEAFF

v_call: TRBV30
j_call: TRBJ1-1
cdr3_aa: CAWSVLGGNTEAFF

v_call: TRBV11-2
j_call: TRBJ1-4
cdr3_aa: CASSLGTFANEKLFF

v_call: TRBV4-2
j_call: TRBJ1-2
cdr3_aa: CASSQEIGYPGTNYGYTF

v_call: TRBV27
j_call: TRBJ2-3
cdr3_aa: CASSFGEGTQYF

v_call: TRBV18
j_call: TRBJ1-6
cdr3_aa: CASSLPYSPLHF

v_call: TRBV6-5
j_call: TRBJ2-3
cdr3_aa: CASSYSHQGDTQYF

v_call: TRBV2
j_call: TRBJ1-4
cdr3_aa: CASSEQAQTFIQRDNEKLFF

v_call: TRBV4-2
j_call: TRBJ2-5
cdr3_aa: CASSQDAGPETQYF

v_call: TRBV7-9
j_call: TRBJ1-2
cdr3_aa: CASRAGLMDGYTF

v_call: TRBV5-4
j_call: TRBJ1-2
cdr3_aa: CASSSREANYGYTF

v_call: TRBV27
j_call: TRBJ2-1
cdr3_aa: CASSPGTGKNNEQFF

v_call: TRBV11-2
j_call: TRBJ2-7
cdr3_aa: CASNKGYEQYF

v_call: TRBV9
j_call: TRBJ2-2
cdr3_aa: CASSALLAGELFF

v_call: TRBV7-9
j_call: TRBJ1-6
cdr3_aa: CASSLGGSPLHF

v_call: TRBV29-1
j_call: TRBJ2-5
cdr3_aa: CSAGETQYF

v_call: TRBV27
j_call: TRBJ2-7
cdr3_aa: CASSLGGVSYEQYF

v_call: TRBV19
j_call: TRBJ2-2
cdr3_aa: CASSIGGGGTGELFF

v_call: TRBV9
j_call: TRBJ2-7
cdr3_aa: CASSLGPTGEQYF

v_call: TRBV12-5
j_call: TRBJ1-5
cdr3_aa: CASGLVEGKLNTNQPQHF

v_call: TRBV27
j_call: TRBJ2-7
cdr3_aa: CASSLGTGISHEQYF

v_call: TRBV11-2
j_call: TRBJ2-5
cdr3_aa: CASSLDRGRGRETQYF

v_call: TRBV2
j_call: TRBJ2-5
cdr3_aa: CASSSPLAGADWTQYF

v_call: TRBV11-3
j_call: TRBJ2-1
cdr3_aa: CASSLKSDNIYNEQFF

v_call: TRBV2
j_call: TRBJ1-1
cdr3_aa: CASSERGSEAFF

v_call: TRBV13
j_call: TRBJ2-7
cdr3_aa: CASSLGQLSSGEQYF

v_call: TRBV5-1
j_call: TRBJ1-3
cdr3_aa: CASSSTGSSGNTIYF

v_call: TRBV5-4
j_call: TRBJ2-5
cdr3_aa: CASSLAMTIQSRGETQYF

v_call: TRBV5-6
j_call: TRBJ2-3
cdr3_aa: CASSLAGGRDTQYF

v_call: TRBV5-1
j_call: TRBJ2-7
cdr3_aa: CASSFGSDEQYF

v_call: TRBV4-1
j_call: TRBJ1-1
cdr3_aa: CASSQAGIMNTEAFF

v_call: TRBV5-1
j_call: TRBJ2-7
cdr3_aa: CASSLEQGVYEQYF

v_call: TRBV9
j_call: TRBJ1-2
cdr3_aa: CASSADTGLYGYTF

v_call: TRBV27
j_call: TRBJ1-1
cdr3_aa: CASISGGARSQAFF